This T cell receptor (beta chain) was identified in a study of cytomegalovirus exposure and HLA in healthy donors. Regarding the study as a whole: The authors enumerated 150 to 200 TCR beta chains as linked to cytomegalovirus. A few CMV-associated chains were confirmed in vitro to be specific for CMV antigens.

When sampled, the donors appeared nominally healthy, though they likely had unrecorded immune exposures. A remark on this clone: Its cognate antigen is unknown.

The CDR3 extends over 15 amino acids. The V segment lost 5 bases and the J segment 8 bases; nucleotides outside the gene matches: 11. Germline loops: CDR1 WNHNN, CDR2 SYGVQD (reference sequence). PCR amplification relied on 60 Vbeta primers (plus 13 Jbeta primers). Profiled with immunoSEQ multiplex PCR; TCRdb holds only in-frame clones, not every one. In the table there are under 200,000 clones, around 75% of which are singletons. The sequence came from a man aged 18 to 35 in good health and CMV-seronegative. The sample comprised PBMCs. This rearrangement joins TRBV10-1 to TRBJ2-1; 8 positions agree with TRBD1. CDR3 nucleotide sequence: TGCGCCAGCAGTTTAAACCGGGACAGGTCGGATGAGCAGTTCTTC. This sequence encodes CASSLNRDRSDEQFF.